Listed here are 29 T cell receptor beta chains from one sample, sequenced in a study of early T cells in non-severe SARS-CoV-2 infection. TCRdb re-analysed the 5' RACE reads in MiXCR, keeping a single row per CDR3 protein. This table has roughly 16,000 distinct CDR3 sequences, roughly 5% appearing once. The sequenced sample was whole blood. These receptors all come from an adult who was a healthcare worker with PCR-confirmed SARS-CoV-2 infection or an uninfected control (not recorded which).

This clonotype was observed many times. The V and J genes are TRBV12-3 or TRBV12-4 and TRBJ2-5; D not certain. The CDR3 sequence is 14 residues long. The ends were cut back, 2 bases at V and 1 base at J, with 8 bases in the middle. CDR3 bases: TGTGCCAGCAGTTTACCTGGCAGCCAAGAGACCCAGTACTTC. It is translated as CASSLPGSQETQYF.

This clonotype was found many times. The chain is built from TRBV29-1 and TRBJ2-3, with 10 bases lining up with TRBD2. V gave up 6 bases and J gave up 0 bases; unmatched junction bases: 6. The CDR3 extends over 15 amino acids. The germline V gene encodes CDR1 SQVTM and CDR2 ANQGSEA. CDR3 in DNA: TGCAGCGTCCGAGGGACTAGCGAAAGCACAGATACGCAGTATTTT. Its protein is CSVRGTSESTDTQYF.

This clonotype was seen a handful of times. The chain recombines TRBV12-3 or TRBV12-4 with TRBJ2-7; 7 positions agree with TRBD1. J gave up 5 bases and V 5 bases, and 9 bases lay outside the gene matches. The CDR3 has 14 residues. CDR3 sequence (DNA): TGTGCCAGCAGTCCGAAGGGACAGAACCACGAGCAGTACGTC. Residues: CASSPKGQNHEQYV.

This clonotype was observed at least ten times. The gene calls are TRBV5-5 and TRBJ1-1, with 9 bases identical to TRBD1. V was clipped by 1 base and J by 0 bases; unmatched bases: 4. The germline gives CDR1 SGHKS, CDR2 YYEKEE (reference sequence). The CDR3 is made up of 16 amino acids. Here the CDR3 reads CASSLPQGAMNTEAFF. CDR3 DNA: TGTGCCAGCAGCTTGCCACAGGGGGCGATGAACACTGAAGCTTTCTTT.

CDR3 nucleotides: TGTGCCAGCAGTTTACTCGGCGGGGGAGCTTTCTTT. Translating it yields CASSLLGGGAFF. The genes are TRBV28 and TRBJ1-1, with TRBD1 as a possible D gene (5 bases). The CDR3 extends over 12 amino acids. CDR1 is MDHEN, CDR2 SYDVKM, per germline. The V gene lost 2 bases and the J gene lost 10 bases, with 11 bases spanning the gap.

This clonotype turned up a few times. The DNA for the CDR3 is TGTGCCAGCAGTATCCACTCACCCCTCCACTTT. Amino acid sequence: CASSIHSPLHF. The genes are TRBV28 and TRBJ1-6; D ambiguous. CDR1 is MDHEN, CDR2 SYDVKM, per germline. V lost 5 bases and J 10 bases, leaving 6 bases between the germline ends. The CDR3 has 11 residues.

This rearrangement joins TRBV10-3 to TRBJ2-3, with TRBD1 as a possible D gene (8 bases). Between the trimmed V and J ends, which lost 1 base and 1 base, there was a span of 18 bases. The CDR3 is made up of 18 amino acids. Germline CDR1 ENHRY, CDR2 SYGVKD. CDR3 amino acids: CAISEWGGTGLGTDTQYF. The CDR3, as DNA: TGTGCCATCAGTGAGTGGGGCGGGACAGGACTAGGCACAGATACGCAGTATTTT.

The chain uses TRBV7-2 and TRBJ1-2; the D is unclear. The CDR3 length is 13 residues. Germline V gives CDR1 SGHTA, CDR2 FQGNSA. V lost 4 bases, J lost 4 bases, and 10 bases lay in between. CDR3 nucleotide sequence: TGTGCCAGCAGCTCGACGTATGGCTATGGCTACACCTTC. Translating gives CASSSTYGYGYTF.

This clonotype was observed a few times. The limits of the CDR3 on the DNA are not certain, so only TCRdb's listed CDR3 is given. This rearrangement joins TRBV21-1 to TRBJ2-7; TRBD1 is the table's D call, not checked against the DNA. TRBV21-1 is described as a pseudogene. The CDR3 spans 13 amino acids, including both terminal residues. The CDR3 spells CASSSSRSGEQYF.

This clonotype is medium-sized within its sample. The V and J genes are TRBV29-1 and TRBJ1-2; weak D call: TRBD1 (5 bases). Trimming took 4 bases from V and 6 from J, leaving 24 bases between them. Germline V gives CDR1 SQVTM, CDR2 ANQGSEA. The CDR3 is made up of 16 amino acids. CDR3 in amino acids: CSVGDRLHSAENGYTF. The CDR3 nucleotides read TGCAGCGTTGGGGACCGCTTACACAGTGCAGAGAATGGCTACACCTTC.

This clonotype was seen ten or more times. The rearrangement uses TRBV29-1 and TRBJ2-2; the D gene is possibly TRBD2 (5 bases). Germline CDR1 SQVTM, CDR2 ANQGSEA. This CDR3 spans 12 amino acids. Trimming took 8 bases from V and 4 from J, leaving 11 bases between them. The CDR3 DNA is TGCAGCTACAGCGGATCCACCGGGGAGCTGTTTTTT. This sequence encodes CSYSGSTGELFF.

This chain joins TRBV28 and TRBJ2-1, with D possibly being TRBD1 (6 bases). The CDR3 length is 12 residues. Germline loops: CDR1 MDHEN, CDR2 SYDVKM. V gave up 6 bases and J gave up 9 bases, with 12 bases separating them. The CDR3 region is CASRYGQSEQFF. In DNA, the CDR3 is TGTGCCAGCAGGTACGGACAGAGTGAGCAGTTCTTC. Combining the CDR3 with reference TRBV28 and TRBJ2-1 gives the whole variable domain DVKVTQSSRYLVKRTGEKVFLECVQDMDHENMFWYRQDPGLGLRLIYFSYDVKMKEKGDIPEGYSVSREKKERFSLILESASTNQTSMYLCASRYGQSEQFFGPGTRLTVL.

This clonotype was recorded at least ten times. The chain joins TRBV10-1 to TRBJ1-1; D is unresolved. Germline loops: CDR1 WNHNN, CDR2 SYGVQD (reference sequence). V lost 1 base, J lost 12 bases, and 18 bases lay in between. The CDR3 is 14 residues long. The CDR3: CASSEFNTPGVTFF. DNA of the CDR3: TGCGCCAGCAGTGAGTTCAATACACCGGGTGTAACTTTCTTT.

This clonotype was counted only a few times. The rearrangement links TRBV7-2 to TRBJ1-4; D is possibly TRBD1 (6 bases). The V and J ends lost 5 bases and 7 bases respectively, with 17 bases between them. CDR1 is SGHTA and CDR2 is FQGNSA in the germline V gene. CDR3 length equals 15 residues. The CDR3, as DNA: TGTGCCAGCAGCCTAACAGGGTCGGTGGGTGAAAAACTGTTTTTT. This encodes CASSLTGSVGEKLFF.

Judged by abundance, this clonotype is medium-sized (0.01 to 0.1%). The chain is built from TRBV29-1 and TRBJ2-3; 15 bases fit TRBD2. In germline, CDR1 is SQVTM, CDR2 ANQGSEA. There are 16 residues in the CDR3. Trimming at V came to 3 bases and at J to 0 bases, leaving 1 base not matched to a gene. The DNA of the CDR3 is TGCAGCGTTGAGGGACTAGCGGGAGGTAGCACAGATACGCAGTATTTT. Translation: CSVEGLAGGSTDTQYF.

This clonotype showed up many times. The V call is TRBV20-1, the J call TRBJ2-1; D may be TRBD2 (6 bases). The CDR3 length is 18 residues. Trimming removed 0 bases at V and 0 bases at J, with 18 bases between. Germline values: CDR1 DFQATT, CDR2 SNEGSKA (reference sequence). This CDR3 reads CSARDPSSAGSSYNEQFF. In nucleotides, the CDR3 is TGCAGTGCTAGAGACCCGTCCTCGGCGGGAAGCTCCTACAATGAGCAGTTCTTC.

This clonotype was counted many times. The chain uses TRBV12-3 or TRBV12-4 and TRBJ2-7, with 11 positions matching TRBD2. The CDR3 runs 15 residues. CDR3 coding DNA: TGTGCCAGCAGCAACGCTTTTCCGGGACTAGCGGCTCTTAACGTC. This translates into CASSNAFPGLAALNV.

This clonotype is medium-sized (0.01 to 0.1%). The gene calls are TRBV4-1 and TRBJ2-7; TRBD2 might be the D (6 bases). The CDR3 length is 15 residues. CDR1 is MGHRA, CDR2 YSYEKL, per germline. Trimming removed 0 bases at V and 0 bases at J, with 9 bases between. The CDR3 is CASSQDERVSYEQYF. CDR3 in DNA: TGCGCCAGCAGCCAAGATGAGCGGGTCTCCTACGAGCAGTACTTC.

This clonotype was detected a few times. Sequence at one end of the junction differs from germline and may be a read error. The CDR3 spells CASSVGERPQEIQYF. The CDR3 DNA reads as TGTGCCAGCAGCGTAGGGGAACGACCCCAAGAGATCCAGTACTTC. This sequence joins TRBV9 and TRBJ2-5; D gene ambiguous. Looked up from germline, CDR1 is SGDLS and CDR2 is YYNGEE. This CDR3 is 15 amino acids long.

At least ten counts were recorded for this clonotype. The genes are TRBV5-1 and TRBJ2-7; D remains ambiguous. The CDR3 has 11 amino acids. Germline CDR1 is SGHRS and CDR2 is YFSETQ. V was trimmed by 0 bases and J by 6 bases, leaving 4 bases between them. For the CDR3, the DNA is TGCGCCAGCAGCTTGGTCACCGAGCAGTACGTC. Translating gives CASSLVTEQYV.

This clonotype occurred many times. The genes are TRBV7-2 and TRBJ2-1; tentatively, D is TRBD1 (6 bases). The CDR3 sequence is 15 residues long. CDR1 and CDR2 from the germline V gene are SGHTA and FQGNSA. V was cut by 0 bases and J by 3 bases, with 9 bases left in between. The CDR3 sequence: CASSLALGHYNEQFF. The CDR3 DNA is TGTGCCAGCAGCTTAGCGCTGGGACACTACAATGAGCAGTTCTTC. The full variable domain, its missing parts supplied by reference TRBV7-2 and TRBJ2-1, is GAGVSQSPSNKVTEKGKDVELRCDPISGHTALYWYRQSLGQGLEFLIYFQGNSAPDKSGLPSDRFSAERTGGSVSTLTIQRTQQEDSAVYLCASSLALGHYNEQFFGPGTRLTVL.

This clonotype ranks as medium-sized. The chain links TRBV7-2 to TRBJ2-1; no definite D call. Germline CDR1 SGHTA, CDR2 FQGNSA. V gave up 1 base and J gave up 3 bases, with 10 bases separating them. This CDR3 has 15 residues. The CDR3 region has the DNA TGTGCCAGCAGCTTAGGGCCCGGGTACTACAATGAGCAGTTCTTC. Protein: CASSLGPGYYNEQFF.

The rearrangement links TRBV28 to TRBJ2-1; 7 bases are a match to TRBD2. V dropped 2 bases and J dropped 0; count of bases not matched to a gene: 4. The CDR3 length is 16 residues. Looked up from germline, CDR1 is MDHEN and CDR2 is SYDVKM. CDR3 amino acids: CASSLGGSSSYNEQFF. CDR3 coding DNA: TGTGCCAGCAGTTTAGGCGGGAGTAGCTCCTACAATGAGCAGTTCTTC.

Points on this clonotype: A much larger clone differs by one base, so this may be a read error. The chain couples TRBV12-3 or TRBV12-4 to TRBJ2-3; TRBD2 matches at 7 bases. The J segment lost 3 bases and the V segment lost 5 bases, leaving 8 bases of the junction unmatched. The CDR3 length is 15 residues. CDR3 amino acids: CASSLRTRATDTQYF. In DNA, the CDR3 is TGTGCCAGCAGTCTCCGGACTAGAGCAACAGATACGCAGTATTTT.

This clonotype was picked up many times. This chain joins TRBV5-4 and TRBJ2-7, with 11 bases lining up with TRBD2. Unmatched junction bases numbered 14, after V lost 1 base and J lost 5 bases. The CDR3 contains 18 residues. In germline, CDR1 is SGHNT, CDR2 YYREEE (reference sequence). The CDR3 spells CASSLWRGLAAQRDEQYV. In DNA, the CDR3 is TGTGCCAGCAGCTTGTGGCGGGGACTAGCGGCGCAACGAGACGAGCAGTACGTC.

Within the sample, this clonotype is medium-sized. The chain carries TRBV7-8 and TRBJ2-7; D perhaps matches TRBD1 (5 bases). From germline, CDR1 is SGHVS and CDR2 FQNEAQ. Trimming stripped 3 bases from V and 3 bases from J, with 12 bases between. The CDR3 consists of 14 residues. The CDR3 loop reads CASSLYGADYEQYF. The DNA of the CDR3 is TGTGCCAGCAGCTTGTATGGGGCCGACTACGAGCAGTACTTC.

The gene calls are TRBV24-1 and TRBJ2-3; D not resolved. Germline V gives CDR1 KGHDR, CDR2 SFDVKD. The CDR3 has 17 residues. Trimming pared 2 bases from V and 0 bases from J, leaving 14 bases between. The CDR3 here is CATSDSRKLWSTDTQYF. Written as DNA, the CDR3 is TGTGCCACCAGTGATTCGAGGAAACTTTGGAGCACAGATACGCAGTATTTT.

This clonotype is medium-sized in the sample. The rearrangement links TRBV7-2 to TRBJ2-7; D tentatively reads TRBD1 or TRBD2 (5 bases each). This CDR3 contains 13 residues. Germline lookup yields CDR1 SGHTA and CDR2 FQGNSA. V was shortened by 5 bases and J by 6 bases, with 14 bases between the two germline ends. Here the CDR3 reads CASSRRDGTEQYV. Written as DNA, the CDR3 is TGTGCCAGCAGCCGCCGGGACGGCACCGAGCAGTACGTC.

This clonotype was seen a few times. The chain carries TRBV5-4 and TRBJ2-5; 9 nucleotides agree with TRBD2. Per the germline V gene, CDR1 is SGHNT and CDR2 is YYREEE (reference sequence). Unmatched junction bases numbered 3, after V lost 7 bases and J lost 5 bases. The CDR3 is 12 amino acids. As DNA, the CDR3 is TGTGCCAGCCAGACTAGCGGTGAGACCCAGTACTTC. As protein: CASQTSGETQYF. The whole variable domain, remainder taken from reference TRBV5-4 and TRBJ2-5, is ETGVTQSPTHLIKTRGQQVTLRCSSQSGHNTVSWYQQALGQGPQFIFQYYREEENGRGNFPPRFSGLQFPNYSSELNVNALELDDSALYLCASQTSGETQYFGPGTRLLVL.